This T cell receptor (beta chain) was obtained from a study of blood T cell repertoires in COVID-19. Study details: Samples representing acute and convalescent COVID-19 were sourced from the United States, Italy and Spain. The analysed material was cDNA or gDNA that came from T cells, B-cell-depleted T cells, or PBMCs.

Germline V lookup: CDR1 SEHNR, CDR2 FQNEAQ (reference sequence). With 4 bases clipped from V and 0 bases from J, the junction kept 9 bases outside the gene matches. There are 16 residues in the CDR3. Per the original data handling: The authors estimated nucleated cell counts from reference gene primer amplification. Some clones are missing from TCRdb's copy, which holds only in-frame ones; the method was immunoSEQ multiplex PCR. The D gene and trimming were derived from the DNA, and the V and J assignments and clone size from that table. Of roughly 260,000 clones in the sample, under 90% were seen once.

The specimen sequenced was peripheral blood. This chain joins TRBV7-9 and TRBJ2-7, with 7 bases fitting TRBD1. This receptor was taken from a woman in her late teens or twenties with acute or convalescent COVID-19. The CDR3: CASSSISGTVSYEQYF. CDR3 DNA sequence: TGTGCCAGCAGCTCCATTTCCGGGACAGTCTCCTACGAGCAGTACTTC.